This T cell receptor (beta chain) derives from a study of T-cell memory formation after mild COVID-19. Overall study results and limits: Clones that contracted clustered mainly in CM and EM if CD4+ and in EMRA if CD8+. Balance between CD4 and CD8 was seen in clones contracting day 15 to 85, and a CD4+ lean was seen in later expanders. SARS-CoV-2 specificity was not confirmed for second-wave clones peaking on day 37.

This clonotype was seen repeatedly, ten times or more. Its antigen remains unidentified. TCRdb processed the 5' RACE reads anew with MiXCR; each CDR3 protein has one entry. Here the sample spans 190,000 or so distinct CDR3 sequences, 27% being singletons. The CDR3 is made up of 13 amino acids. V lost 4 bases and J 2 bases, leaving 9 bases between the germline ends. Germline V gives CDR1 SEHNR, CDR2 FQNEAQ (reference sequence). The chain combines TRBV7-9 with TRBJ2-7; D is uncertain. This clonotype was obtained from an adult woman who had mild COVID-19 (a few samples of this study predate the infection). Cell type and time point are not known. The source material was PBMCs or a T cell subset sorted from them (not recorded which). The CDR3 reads CASSSGPTYEQYF. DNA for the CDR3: TGTGCCAGCAGCTCCGGGCCGACCTACGAGCAGTACTTC. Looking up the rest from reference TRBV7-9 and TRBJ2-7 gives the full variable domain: DTGVSQNPRHKITKRGQNVTFRCDPISEHNRLYWYRQTLGQGPEFLTYFQNEAQLEKSRLLSDRFSAERPKGSFSTLEIQRTEQGDSAMYLCASSSGPTYEQYFGPGTRLTVT.